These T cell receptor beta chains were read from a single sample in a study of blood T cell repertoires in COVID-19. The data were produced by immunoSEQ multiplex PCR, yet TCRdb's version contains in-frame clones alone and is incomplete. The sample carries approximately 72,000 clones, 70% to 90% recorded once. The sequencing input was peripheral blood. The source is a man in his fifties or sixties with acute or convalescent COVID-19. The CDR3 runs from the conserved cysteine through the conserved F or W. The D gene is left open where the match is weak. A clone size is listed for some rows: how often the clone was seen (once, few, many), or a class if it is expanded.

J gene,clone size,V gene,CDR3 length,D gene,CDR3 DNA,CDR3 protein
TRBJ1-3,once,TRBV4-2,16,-,TGTGCCAGCAGCCAAGAGCGGCCGAGCTCTGGAAACACCATATATTTT,CASSQERPSSGNTIYF
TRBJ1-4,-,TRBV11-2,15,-,TGTGCCAGCAGCTTAGTGTGGGAGGCCGATGAAAAACTGTTTTTT,CASSLVWEADEKLFF
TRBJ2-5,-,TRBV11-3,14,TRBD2,TGTGCCAGCAGCACCCGGGAGGGAGCGAAGACCCAGTACTTC,CASSTREGAKTQYF
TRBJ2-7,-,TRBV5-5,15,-,TGTGCCAGCAGCTTGGCCGGGTCGGAGACCTACGAGCAGTACTTC,CASSLAGSETYEQYF
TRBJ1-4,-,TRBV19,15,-,TGTGCCAGTATGCGAGCCGGAGGGAGGAATGAAAAACTGTTTTTT,CASMRAGGRNEKLFF
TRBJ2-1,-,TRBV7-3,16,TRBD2,TGTGCCAGCAGCCACGCCGGAGCGGGGGGGAACAATGAGCAGTTCTTC,CASSHAGAGGNNEQFF
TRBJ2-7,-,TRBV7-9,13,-,TGTGCCAGCAGCCCACAGGGATTCTACGAGCAGTACTTC,CASSPQGFYEQYF
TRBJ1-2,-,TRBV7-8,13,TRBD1,TGTGCCAGCAGCGGGGGACAGAGCTATGGCTACACCTTC,CASSGGQSYGYTF
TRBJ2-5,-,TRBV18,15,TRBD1,TGTGCCAGCTCACCACCGACAGGGGTACAAGAGACCCAGTACTTC,CASSPPTGVQETQYF
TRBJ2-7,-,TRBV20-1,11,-,TGCAGTGCTAGTCCACACTACGAGCAGTACTTC,CSASPHYEQYF
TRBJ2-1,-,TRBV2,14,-,TGTGCCAGCAGTAACCCGACAGGATACAATGAGCAGTTCTTC,CASSNPTGYNEQFF
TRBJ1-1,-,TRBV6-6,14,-,TGTGCCAGCAGTTATGGAGAAGCAAATACTGAAGCTTTCTTT,CASSYGEANTEAFF
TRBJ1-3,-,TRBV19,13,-,TGTGCCAGTAGCCGGGTCTCTGGAAACACCATATATTTT,CASSRVSGNTIYF